This T cell receptor (beta chain) comes out of a study of T-cell reconstitution after alpha-beta-depleted transplantation in children. Study-wide points: The origin of alpha-beta T cells about two months after transplant was reportedly several hundred expanded graft clones. For some patients, TCRbeta diversity was high at day 60 because of recipient T cells and thymic progenitors that survived. Newly produced T cells mostly accounted for T-cell counts and diversity one year post-transplant.

It was with unique molecular identifiers that the TCRbeta library was prepared. TCRdb ran MiXCR on the PCR reads and lists one entry per CDR3 protein. The profile shows under 300,000 distinct CDR3 sequences, 11% of them singletons. CDR3 length: 16 residues. V lost 2 bases to trimming and J lost 8 bases; unmatched junction nucleotides: 12. Germline V lookup: CDR1 SGDLS, CDR2 YYNGEE. The sample holds many counts of this clonotype. Its antigen is as yet unknown. This rearrangement joins TRBV9 to TRBJ2-3; TRBD2 matches 9 bases. The source of this sequence is a male patient aged 2 to 9 who had a stem cell transplant for chronic granulomatous disease, so the T cells may come from the graft donor. Material: peripheral blood, obtained 180 days after TCRalphabeta/CD19-depleted stem cell transplant. CDR3 in amino acids: CASSVTWGLAPATQYF. The CDR3 DNA sequence: TGTGCCAGCAGCGTGACATGGGGACTAGCTCCTGCTACGCAGTATTTT.